The 16 T cell receptor beta chains listed next were all sequenced from one sample in a study of blood T cells in healthy people across ages. Alongside a J-beta primer mix, a sample-barcoded 5' primer served in a second PCR lasting roughly 7 to 11 cycles. Via MiXCR, TCRdb re-called the 5' RACE reads, giving one row per CDR3 protein. The table has nearly 1 million distinct CDR3 sequences, around 54% seen once. The sample comprised blood. The receptor source for this set is a woman in her fifties or sixties in good health.

This rearrangement joins TRBV27 to TRBJ2-1; TRBD2 agrees at 10 bases. V gave up 5 bases and J gave up 5 bases; unmatched junction bases: 12. This CDR3 is 17 amino acids long. Germline V gene sequence: CDR1 MNHEY, CDR2 SMNVEV (reference sequence). The CDR3 loop is CASSPLILAGVNNEQFF. DNA of the CDR3: TGTGCCAGCAGTCCGCTGATTCTAGCGGGAGTAAACAATGAGCAGTTCTTC.

The chain has TRBV29-1 and TRBJ2-3; tentatively, D is TRBD2 (6 bases). Trimming took off 4 bases at V and 10 bases at J, with 18 bases between the two ends. The CDR3 length is 13 residues. CDR1 is SQVTM, CDR2 ANQGSEA, per germline. The CDR3 coding sequence is TGCAGCGTTGGGGGGTTGGGGGGACGTCCGCAGTATTTT. Protein product: CSVGGLGGRPQYF.

This sequence joins TRBV13 and TRBJ2-5, with D uncertain. The ends were cut back, 2 bases at V and 4 bases at J, with 8 bases in the middle. Germline-derived CDR1 and CDR2 are PRHDT and FYEKMQ (reference sequence). The CDR3 runs 13 residues. The CDR3 reads CASSLSLPETQYF. CDR3 DNA sequence: TGTGCCAGCAGCTTATCACTCCCAGAGACCCAGTACTTC.

The rearrangement links TRBV28 to TRBJ1-4; D ambiguous. V was trimmed by 6 bases and J by 5 bases, leaving 16 bases between them. The germline V gene encodes CDR1 MDHEN and CDR2 SYDVKM. The CDR3 is made up of 15 amino acids. CDR3 loop: CASRPGRPGNEKLFF. CDR3 nucleotides: TGTGCCAGCAGGCCAGGACGGCCTGGCAATGAAAAACTGTTTTTT.

V usage is TRBV16 and J usage is TRBJ2-1; 8 bases fit TRBD1. Trimming cost V 4 bases and J 5 bases; bases outside gene matches: 7. The V gene's germline CDR1 is KGHSY and CDR2 FQNENV. This CDR3 spans 15 amino acids. The CDR3 DNA sequence: TGTGCCAGCAGCCCAACAGGGGGTTCCAACAATGAGCAGTTCTTC. It specifies CASSPTGGSNNEQFF.

The CDR3 loop is CASSWDRVPPGANVLTF. The CDR3 nucleotides are TGTGCCAGCAGCTGGGACAGGGTCCCTCCTGGGGCCAACGTCCTGACTTTC. This chain connects TRBV7-8 to TRBJ2-6; TRBD1 matches at 9 bases. Per germline, CDR1 SGHVS and CDR2 FQNEAQ. The CDR3 extends over 17 amino acids. J was trimmed by 2 bases and V by 4 bases; bases with no gene match: 6. Drawing the rest from reference TRBV7-8 and TRBJ2-6, the complete variable domain is GAGVSQSPRYKVAKRGQDVALRCDPISGHVSLFWYQQALGQGPEFLTYFQNEAQLDKSGLPSDRFFAERPEGSVSTLKIQRTQQEDSAVYLCASSWDRVPPGANVLTFGAGSRLTVL.

V gene TRBV3-1 combines with J gene TRBJ1-4; possibly TRBD1 for D (6 bases). CDR1 LGHDT and CDR2 YNNKEL come from the germline V gene (reference sequence). V was cut by 0 bases and J by 7 bases, with 12 bases left in between. CDR3 length: 15 residues. This chain's CDR3 is CASSQDWGAREKLFF. CDR3 DNA sequence: TGTGCCAGCAGCCAAGATTGGGGGGCCCGTGAAAAACTGTTTTTT.

This clonotype was seen a few times. The chain couples TRBV14 to TRBJ2-7, with D possibly being TRBD2 (5 bases). Germline CDR1 is SGHDN and CDR2 is FVKESK. CDR3 length equals 13 residues. V was clipped by 4 bases and J by 7 bases, with 14 bases between them. The CDR3, as DNA: TGTGCCAGCAGCCCGCCGGGGAAGTGGGAGCAGTACTTC. This encodes CASSPPGKWEQYF.

The rearrangement joins TRBV7-9 to TRBJ2-7, with 12 bases aligning to TRBD2. Germline trimming cut 5 bases from V and 1 base from J; bases unmatched to any gene: 6. CDR1 and CDR2 (germline): SEHNR, FQNEAQ (reference sequence). The CDR3 spans 16 residues. As DNA, the CDR3 is TGTGCCAGCAGCCAAGGACTAGCGGGAAGGTCCTACGAGCAGTACTTC. This sequence encodes CASSQGLAGRSYEQYF.

The chain recombines TRBV28 with TRBJ2-1, with D uncertain. CDR3 length equals 13 residues. The V and J ends lost 2 bases and 3 bases respectively, with 5 bases between them. Germline V lookup: CDR1 MDHEN, CDR2 SYDVKM. CDR3 residues: CASSLRFYNEQFF. The CDR3 bases are TGTGCCAGCAGTTTAAGATTCTACAATGAGCAGTTCTTC.

This clonotype was recorded once. This chain connects TRBV30 to TRBJ1-4, with TRBD1 as a possible D gene (5 bases). V was trimmed by 0 bases and J by 6 bases, leaving 14 bases between them. The germline CDR1 and CDR2 sequences are GTSNPN and SVGIG (reference sequence). This CDR3 comprises 15 residues. CDR3 DNA: TGTGCCTGGAGTGTAAAGGGACCCGGGGATGAAAAACTGTTTTTT. As protein: CAWSVKGPGDEKLFF.

V gene TRBV4-2 combines with J gene TRBJ2-5, with 8 positions matching TRBD1. The junction had 18 bases not matched to a gene; V was cut back by 7 bases and J by 11 bases. Germline values: CDR1 LGHNA, CDR2 YNFKEQ. The CDR3 runs to 15 residues. The CDR3 nucleotides are TGTGCCAGCACCCAGCCGGGACAGGTACCCTATGAGCAGTACTTC. It encodes CASTQPGQVPYEQYF.

Turning to this clonotype: This may come from a read error, since a much larger clone is one base off. V usage is TRBV7-9 and J usage is TRBJ2-1, with TRBD1 matching over 8 bases. The CDR3 has 18 residues. V shed 1 base, J shed 10 bases, and the junction held 18 bases outside the gene matches. Germline V gene lookup returns CDR1 SEHNR and CDR2 FQNEAQ (reference sequence). The CDR3 region is CASSLGIGGTGASYEQFF. CDR3 coding DNA: TGTGCCAGCAGCTTAGGTATAGGTGGGACAGGCGCTTCCTACGAGCAGTTCTTC.

The table lists this clonotype with a few counts. This chain connects TRBV6-2 or TRBV6-3 to TRBJ2-7; D is ambiguous. Trimming pared 6 bases from V and 5 bases from J, leaving 11 bases between. This CDR3 comprises 12 residues. Germline CDR1 reads MNHEY; CDR2 reads SVGEGT. CDR3 in amino acids: CASSRPLHEQYF. In DNA form, the CDR3 reads TGTGCCAGCAGCCGACCCCTCCACGAGCAGTACTTC.

This clonotype was found many times. The chain recombines TRBV4-3 with TRBJ2-7; 8 bases are shared with TRBD1. J gave up 0 bases and V 4 bases, and 5 bases lay outside the gene matches. CDR1 and CDR2 from the germline V gene are LGHNA and YSLEER. This CDR3 is built from 15 residues. As DNA, the CDR3 is TGCGCCAGCAGCCTCTGGGACAGGAGCTCCTACGAGCAGTACTTC. This sequence encodes CASSLWDRSSYEQYF.

This clonotype was counted a few times. CDR3 protein: CASSGGQGIEETQYF. The CDR3 nucleotides read TGCGCCAGCAGTGGGGGACAGGGAATCGAAGAGACCCAGTACTTC. The chain recombines TRBV10-1 with TRBJ2-5; 9 positions match TRBD1. Trimming took 4 bases from V and 3 from J; bases not matched to a gene: 6. CDR3 length equals 15 residues. From germline, CDR1 is WNHNN and CDR2 SYGVQD (reference sequence).